The present TCR beta chain was sequenced within a study of cytomegalovirus exposure and HLA in healthy donors. The study, taken as a whole, reports: Roughly uniform depth of sequencing across donors was assumed in presence/absence analyses.

To note about this clone: Its antigen remains unknown.

The PCR ran on 60 Vbeta and 13 Jbeta primers. Under the authors' procedure: Counted up in a later analysis, unique TCR beta chains came to about 83 million, with some 9.9 million shared. Profiled with immunoSEQ multiplex PCR; TCRdb holds only in-frame clones, not every one. The DNA gave D and trimming, while V, J and clone size come from that table. The sample includes 170,000 or so clones, 80% of them seen just once. The CDR3 extends over 14 amino acids. Germline lookup yields CDR1 LNHDA and CDR2 SQIVND (reference sequence). The V segment lost 8 bases and the J segment 11 bases; nucleotides outside the gene matches: 15.

This TCR was recovered from a middle-aged man in good health and CMV-seronegative. Sequencing was performed on PBMCs. V gene TRBV19 combines with J gene TRBJ1-1; 9 bases align to TRBD1. CDR3 DNA sequence: TGTGCCAGTTTGCCGGGACAGGGTGCGGCGGGTGCTTTCTTT. Its translation is CASLPGQGAAGAFF.